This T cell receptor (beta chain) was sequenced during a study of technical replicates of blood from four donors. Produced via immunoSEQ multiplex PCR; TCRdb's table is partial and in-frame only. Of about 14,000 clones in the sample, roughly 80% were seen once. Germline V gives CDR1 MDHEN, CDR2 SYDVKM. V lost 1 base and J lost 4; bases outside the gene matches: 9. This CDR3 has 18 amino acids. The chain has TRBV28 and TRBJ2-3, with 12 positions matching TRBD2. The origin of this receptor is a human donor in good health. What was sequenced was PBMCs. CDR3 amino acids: CASSLSGLAGSRADTQYF. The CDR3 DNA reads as TGTGCCAGCAGTTTATCGGGACTAGCGGGTTCAAGGGCAGATACGCAGTATTTT. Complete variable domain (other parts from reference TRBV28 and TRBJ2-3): DVKVTQSSRYLVKRTGEKVFLECVQDMDHENMFWYRQDPGLGLRLIYFSYDVKMKEKGDIPEGYSVSREKKERFSLILESASTNQTSMYLCASSLSGLAGSRADTQYFGPGTRLTVL.